This TCR beta chain was observed in a study of shared clonotypes between healthy human individuals. Study at large: Donors, aged 18 to 49, were a couple of women and a few men. Broader study findings: It was expected that sequencing depth would affect clonotype sharing among donors. Naive CD4 clonotype sharing across several donors was about 5%.

A note on this clone: Its antigen remains unknown.

Sorted-subset replicate PCRs used roughly 210 ng of genomic DNA. This amount corresponded to about 30,000 T cell genomes. Libraries were prepared by immunoSEQ multiplex PCR; TCRdb keeps only in-frame clonotypes and omits some of them. The sample consists of over a million clones, roughly 75% of them appearing once. CDR1 SGHTA and CDR2 FQGNSA come from the germline V gene. CDR3 length: 16 amino acids. The V segment lost 7 bases and the J segment 7 bases; nucleotides outside the gene matches: 13. V and J are TRBV7-2 and TRBJ2-2; 9 bases line up with TRBD2. This sequence originates from a man between 18 and 29 years old in good health. The source material was memory CD4+ T cells sorted from blood. Subset indicated: CD45RA-negative fraction. The CDR3 nucleotides read TGTGCCAGCACCGTCGGCGGGAGGGCCGAAGGCGGGGAGCTGTTTTTT. It is translated as CASTVGGRAEGGELFF.